The 2 T cell receptor beta chains reported below all come from one sample, sequenced in a study of T cells in Graves' hyperthyroidism and ophthalmopathy. Regions amplified from RNA transcripts were the TCR beta CDR3 regions. The TCR CDR3 first-round RT-PCR relied on the HTBI primer set. TCRdb reprocessed the multiplex PCR reads with MiXCR, giving one entry per CDR3 protein. The sample yields about 640,000 distinct CDR3 sequences, 20% seen once. Sequences were obtained from blood. The receptor source for this set is a man aged 25 to 40 with Graves' ophthalmopathy.

This clonotype was detected only a few times. J is TRBJ2-7 and V is TRBV10-2; D gene uncertain. With 3 bases removed from V and 1 base from J, the gap between germline ends came to 10 bases. This CDR3 is 14 amino acids long. Germline values: CDR1 WSHSY, CDR2 SAAADI. The DNA for the CDR3 is TGCGCCAGCAGTGAATCGGTGGTTTCCTACGAGCAGTACTTC. Translation: CASSESVVSYEQYF.

This clonotype showed up many times. The chain employs TRBV4-1 and TRBJ1-1, with D possibly being TRBD1 (6 bases). The CDR3 is 14 residues long. V was clipped by 6 bases and J by 1 base, with 12 bases between them. Germline lookup yields CDR1 MGHRA and CDR2 YSYEKL. CDR3 in DNA: TGCGCCAGCAGTTCCGGGGGCCCGAACACTGAAGCTTTCTTT. This codes for CASSSGGPNTEAFF.